The 3 T cell receptor beta chains listed next were all sequenced from one sample in a study of blood T cell repertoires in COVID-19. The protocol was immunoSEQ multiplex PCR, while the TCRdb copy is restricted to in-frame clones and leaves out a portion. The sample has some 270,000 clones, 75% to 90% seen once. The source material was peripheral blood. The receptors derive from a woman aged 40 to 50 who had recovered from COVID-19.

This chain joins TRBV11-3 and TRBJ2-3; 13 bases fit TRBD2. The J segment lost 5 bases and the V segment lost 2 bases, leaving 4 bases of the junction unmatched. CDR3 length: 16 residues. The germline V gene encodes CDR1 SGHNT and CDR2 YENEEA. The CDR3 loop reads CASSLSGTSGVDTQYF. In DNA form, the CDR3 reads TGTGCCAGCAGCTTATCCGGGACTAGCGGGGTAGATACGCAGTATTTT.

The rearrangement joins TRBV18 to TRBJ2-6; a possible D gene is TRBD1 (6 bases). CDR1 and CDR2 from the germline V gene are KGHSH and LQKENI. CDR3 size: 17 residues. Trimming took 1 base from V and 0 from J, leaving 10 bases between them. CDR3 loop: CASSPRTVSSGANVLTF. The CDR3 DNA follows: TGTGCCAGCTCACCACGGACAGTCTCCTCTGGGGCCAACGTCCTGACTTTC.

This clone was picked up a small number of times. The CDR3 nucleotides read TGTGCCAGCGGGAAAGGAACCGACGTAGCAGGGCAAGCTTTCTTT. This codes for CASGKGTDVAGQAFF. The J gene is TRBJ1-1, the V gene TRBV2; D is perhaps TRBD1 (5 bases). The CDR3 is made up of 15 amino acids. The V and J ends lost 8 bases and 9 bases respectively, with 25 bases between them. Germline V gene lookup returns CDR1 SNHLY and CDR2 FYNNEI. Filled out from reference TRBV2 and TRBJ1-1, the complete variable domain reads EPEVTQTPSHQVTQMGQEVILRCVPISNHLYFYWYRQILGQKVEFLVSFYNNEISEKSEIFDDQFSVERPDGSNFTLKIRSTKLEDSAMYFCASGKGTDVAGQAFFGQGTRLTVV.